This T cell receptor (beta chain) was retrieved from a study of shared clonotypes between healthy human individuals. General study findings and limits: Naive subsets usually exceeded memory subsets in estimated richness. Clonotypes shared by all four sorted-subset donors had higher generation probabilities than non-shared clonotypes. Sharing across four donors was highest in naive CD4 (around 5%) and lowest in memory CD8 (around 0.4%).

Comments on this clone: Its antigen is not identified.

Sequencing used immunoSEQ multiplex PCR; TCRdb keeps in-frame clones, though not all of them. The top ten clones hold roughly half of a sample with tens of thousands of clones, around 57% of them seen once. The germline gives CDR1 LGHNA, CDR2 YSLEER. V shed 3 bases and J 6 bases; nucleotides not matched to a gene: 9. The CDR3 length is 15 residues. The clonotype was recovered from a man aged 25 to 40 in good health. The sequencing input was memory CD8+ T cells sorted from blood. Subset defined: CD45RO+ cells pooled with CCR7-negative TemRA cells. The chain uses TRBV4-3 and TRBJ2-3; TRBD2 matches at 7 bases. The CDR3 sequence is CASSHSPTSMDTQYF. In DNA form, the CDR3 reads TGCGCCAGCAGCCACTCCCCGACTAGCATGGATACGCAGTATTTT.